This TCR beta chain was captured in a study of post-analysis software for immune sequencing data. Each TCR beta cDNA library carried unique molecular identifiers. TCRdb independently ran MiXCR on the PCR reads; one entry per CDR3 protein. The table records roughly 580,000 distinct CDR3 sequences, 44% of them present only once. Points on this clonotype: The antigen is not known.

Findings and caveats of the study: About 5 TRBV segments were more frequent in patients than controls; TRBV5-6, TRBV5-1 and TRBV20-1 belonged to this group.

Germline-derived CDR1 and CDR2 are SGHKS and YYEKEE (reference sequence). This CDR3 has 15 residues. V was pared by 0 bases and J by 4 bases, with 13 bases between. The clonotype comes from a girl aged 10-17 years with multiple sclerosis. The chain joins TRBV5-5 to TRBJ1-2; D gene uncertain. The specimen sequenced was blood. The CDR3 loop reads CASSLGGGRSYGYTF. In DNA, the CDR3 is TGTGCCAGCAGCTTGGGTGGAGGGCGGAGCTATGGCTACACCTTC.